This T cell receptor beta chain was retrieved from a study of cytomegalovirus exposure and HLA in healthy donors. Researchers ran the PCR with 60 Vbeta and 13 Jbeta primers. TCRdb's table, derived via immunoSEQ multiplex PCR, lists solely in-frame clones and lacks some. This sample's table reports over 70,000 clones. The sequencing input was PBMCs. The clonotype originates from a woman in her thirties or forties in good health and CMV-seropositive.

CDR3 protein: CASSPRRQIYEQYF. CDR3 bases: TGTGCCAGTAGCCCCCGGAGGCAGATCTACGAGCAGTACTTC. J is TRBJ2-7 and V is TRBV19; tentative D call: TRBD2 (5 bases). The CDR3 is 14 amino acids. V shed 6 bases and J shed 3 bases, with 15 bases lying between them. Germline V CDR1 and CDR2: LNHDA, SQIVND (reference sequence).